This TCR beta chain is from a study of blood T cell repertoires in COVID-19. In the study overall: Whether acute or convalescent, the COVID-19 samples came from the United States, Italy and Spain. From T cells, B-cell-depleted T cells, or PBMCs came the material, which was cDNA or gDNA.

Original analysis: Estimates of nucleated cell counts were drawn from the amplification of reference gene primers. The table came from immunoSEQ multiplex PCR; TCRdb's copy has only in-frame clones and leaves some out. V and J calls and clone size are as listed in that table; D and trimming were resolved from the DNA. There are 250,000 or so clones in the sample; roughly 89% occur only once, and around 4.6% lies in the top ten. The V and J ends lost 5 bases and 3 bases, in that order; junction bases with no gene match: 12. CDR3 size: 19 residues. Germline-derived CDR1 and CDR2 are MNHEY and SVGEGT. Sample: peripheral blood. This TCR was sampled from a woman aged 40-49 years who had recovered from COVID-19. The chain joins TRBV6-2 or TRBV6-3 to TRBJ2-2, with 13 bases lining up with TRBD2. The CDR3 loop reads CASSRAGTSGNKHTGELFF. In DNA, the CDR3 is TGTGCCAGCAGTCGCGCTGGGACTAGCGGGAACAAACACACCGGGGAGCTGTTTTTT.